These T cell receptor beta chains were read from a single sample in a study of CD8+CD57+ T cells in acquired aplastic anemia. TCRdb itself ran the reads through MiXCR, one entry per CDR3 protein. The sample includes fewer than 200,000 distinct CDR3 sequences, roughly 43% of them seen just once. Sequencing used sorted CD4+, CD8+, or CD8+CD57+ T cells (not recorded which) from PBMCs. Every receptor here comes from a human donor with aplastic anemia. CDR3s include the opening cysteine and the closing phenylalanine or tryptophan. A D gene is named only where the DNA matches it firmly. Expanded clones are given a class, and other clones once, few, many or no size at all.

clone_size	v_call	j_call	d_call	cdr3_aa	cdr3_nt
NA	TRBV5-1	TRBJ2-7	NA	CASSLAMDYSYEQYF	TGCGCCAGCAGCTTGGCCATGGACTACTCCTACGAGCAGTACTTC
few	TRBV24-1	TRBJ1-2	NA	CATSEAGPAYGYTF	TGTGCCACCAGTGAGGCGGGACCGGCCTATGGCTACACCTTC
NA	TRBV6-2/TRBV6-3	TRBJ2-5	NA	CASSYSDDRPLMETQYF	TGTGCCAGCAGTTACTCGGACGACAGGCCTTTGATGGAGACCCAGTACTTC
many	TRBV5-1	TRBJ2-1	NA	CASSSLADDEQFF	TGCGCCAGCAGCTCCTTAGCGGATGATGAGCAGTTCTTC
NA	TRBV10-3	TRBJ1-1	NA	CAISDPGLNTEAFF	TGTGCCATCAGTGATCCAGGTCTGAACACTGAAGCTTTCTTT
once	TRBV12-3/TRBV12-4	TRBJ2-7	TRBD2	CASSQVRGLAYEQYF	TGTGCCAGCAGTCAGGTCCGCGGACTAGCCTACGAGCAGTACTTC
many	TRBV4-2	TRBJ1-2	TRBD1	CASRRTGAIGDSYGYTF	TGTGCCAGCAGACGGACAGGCGCGATCGGAGATTCCTATGGCTACACCTTC
NA	TRBV2	TRBJ2-7	TRBD1	CASSEGTGSYEQYF	TGTGCCAGCAGTGAAGGGACAGGGAGCTACGAGCAGTACTTC
NA	TRBV2	TRBJ2-7	NA	CATKRGASEQYF	TGTGCCACCAAGAGGGGGGCCTCCGAGCAGTACTTC
NA	TRBV2	TRBJ2-7	NA	CASSPDHARSYEQYF	TGTGCCAGCAGCCCGGACCACGCACGTTCCTACGAGCAGTACTTC
NA	TRBV11-2	TRBJ1-3	NA	CASSLSRAGTPGNTIYF	TGTGCCAGCAGCTTAAGTCGGGCCGGGACACCTGGAAACACCATATATTTT
few	TRBV24-1	TRBJ1-1	NA	CATSRGLGDTEAFF	TGTGCCACCAGCAGGGGTTTGGGGGACACTGAAGCTTTCTTT
NA	TRBV10-1	TRBJ2-2	NA	CASKRTNTGELFF	TGCGCCAGCAAAAGGACGAACACCGGGGAGCTGTTTTTT
many	TRBV12-3/TRBV12-4	TRBJ1-2	NA	CASSQDSRTSGYTF	TGTGCCAGCAGTCAAGACAGCCGCACAAGCGGCTACACCTTC
NA	TRBV24-1	TRBJ2-5	TRBD1	CATSDWDSQETQYF	TGTGCCACCAGTGATTGGGACAGTCAAGAGACCCAGTACTTC
NA	TRBV20-1	TRBJ1-4	TRBD1	CSAKKTGVNEKLFF	TGCAGTGCTAAGAAGACAGGGGTTAATGAAAAACTGTTTTTT
many	TRBV14	TRBJ2-5	NA	CASSQVGASRKTQYF	TGTGCCAGCAGCCAAGTAGGGGCGTCCCGAAAGACCCAGTACTTC
many	TRBV7-8	TRBJ2-7	TRBD2	CASSLGLAGVDEQYF	TGTGCCAGCAGCTTAGGATTAGCGGGGGTGGACGAGCAGTACTTC
many	TRBV2	TRBJ2-5	NA	CASSTTSVTVSQYF	TGTGCCAGCAGTACCACAAGTGTAACGGTGTCCCAGTACTTC
NA	TRBV7-9	TRBJ2-7	TRBD1	CASSQQGSEQYF	TGTGCCAGCAGTCAACAGGGGAGCGAGCAGTACTTC
once	TRBV24-1	TRBJ2-2	TRBD2	CATSDWEGMNTGELFF	TGTGCCACCAGTGATTGGGAGGGGATGAACACCGGGGAGCTGTTTTTT
few	TRBV29-1	TRBJ2-1	NA	CSVEGEKISYNEQFF	TGCAGCGTTGAAGGGGAGAAAATCTCCTACAATGAGCAGTTCTTC
NA	TRBV20-1	TRBJ2-5	TRBD1	CSAPTGGGETQYF	TGCAGTGCTCCGACAGGGGGCGGAGAGACCCAGTACTTC
many	TRBV9	TRBJ1-2	TRBD1	CASSVEGAQVHTF	TGTGCCAGCAGCGTAGAGGGGGCGCAGGTCCACACCTTC
NA	TRBV20-1	TRBJ1-6	NA	CSARDRDSPLHF	TGCAGTGCTAGAGATCGGGATTCACCCCTCCACTTT
NA	TRBV12-5	TRBJ1-6	NA	CASGTQLGPRSPLHF	TGTGCTAGTGGTACTCAGCTGGGACCACGTTCACCCCTCCACTTT
many	TRBV20-1	TRBJ1-2	NA	CSARTPEGNYGYTF	TGCAGTGCTAGAACCCCAGAGGGGAACTATGGCTACACCTTC
NA	TRBV7-6	TRBJ2-7	NA	CASSLMGEQYF	TGTGCCAGCAGCTTAATGGGGGAGCAGTACTTC
many	TRBV4-2	TRBJ1-6	TRBD1	CASSQEGQGLNSPLHF	TGTGCCAGCAGCCAAGAGGGACAGGGGCTTAATTCACCCCTCCACTTT
NA	TRBV25-1	TRBJ1-2	NA	CVSSQGGYGYTF	TGTGTCAGCAGTCAGGGCGGGTATGGCTACACCTTC
few	TRBV2	TRBJ1-2	TRBD1	CASSPQGSEGYTF	TGTGCCAGCAGTCCACAGGGGTCCGAGGGCTACACCTTC
many	TRBV14	TRBJ2-7	TRBD2	CASSPRFGLAGSSYEQYF	TGTGCCAGCAGCCCCCGTTTTGGGCTAGCGGGGAGCTCCTACGAGCAGTACTTC
NA	TRBV19	TRBJ1-1	NA	CASRGRPPGTEAFF	TGTGCCAGTAGAGGTCGTCCCCCGGGCACTGAAGCTTTCTTT
NA	TRBV11-1	TRBJ2-3	NA	CASSRGGRGSDTQYF	TGTGCCAGCAGCCGAGGGGGGCGTGGGTCAGATACGCAGTATTTT
many	TRBV20-1	TRBJ1-2	NA	CSARDRGGQGLTTPYGYTF	TGCAGTGCTAGAGATAGGGGTGGGCAGGGGCTTACTACTCCCTATGGCTACACCTTC
NA	TRBV29-1	TRBJ2-7	NA	CSVVLSSYEQYF	TGCAGCGTTGTTCTCAGCTCCTACGAGCAGTACTTC
NA	TRBV5-4	TRBJ2-6	NA	CASSLNPGANVLTF	TGTGCCAGCAGCTTGAACCCTGGGGCCAACGTCCTGACTTTC
NA	TRBV29-1	TRBJ1-2	NA	CSVDIAGAYGYTF	TGCAGCGTTGATATCGCGGGGGCTTATGGCTACACCTTC
few	TRBV7-2	TRBJ2-5	NA	CASSTQVGGYETQYF	TGTGCCAGCAGCACTCAAGTGGGGGGCTATGAGACCCAGTACTTC
NA	TRBV18	TRBJ1-3	NA	CASSPPVGPLTVGNTIYF	TGTGCCAGCTCACCACCGGTCGGGCCATTAACGGTTGGAAACACCATATATTTT
NA	TRBV4-1	TRBJ2-5	NA	CASSQDRVPGTRYF	TGCGCCAGCAGCCAAGACAGGGTCCCAGGGACCCGGTACTTC
NA	TRBV20-1	TRBJ2-1	TRBD1	CSNRGRSYNEQFF	TGCAGTAACAGGGGTCGCTCCTACAATGAGCAGTTCTTC
NA	TRBV9	TRBJ2-3	NA	CASSVGRGRSDTQYF	TGTGCCAGCAGCGTCGGGAGGGGGCGGTCAGATACGCAGTATTTT
many	TRBV6-5	TRBJ2-3	NA	CASSSLVTDTQYF	TGTGCCAGCAGTTCCCTGGTGACAGATACGCAGTATTTT
once	TRBV2	TRBJ2-7	TRBD1	CASSEAGTGYEQYF	TGTGCCAGCAGTGAAGCTGGGACAGGGTACGAGCAGTACTTC
NA	TRBV5-1	TRBJ2-3	TRBD1	CASSWGQRSDTQYF	TGCGCCAGCAGCTGGGGACAGCGATCAGATACGCAGTATTTT
many	TRBV14	TRBJ2-5	NA	CASSQTGPIETQYF	TGTGCCAGCAGCCAAACGGGGCCGATAGAGACCCAGTACTTC
many	TRBV11-1	TRBJ1-1	TRBD1	CASSLGSWDSSDTEAFF	TGTGCCAGCAGCTTAGGAAGCTGGGACAGCTCCGACACTGAAGCTTTCTTT
many	TRBV7-9	TRBJ1-1	NA	CASSLAQWRLNTEAFF	TGTGCCAGCAGCTTAGCCCAATGGCGACTGAACACTGAAGCTTTCTTT
many	TRBV7-9	TRBJ2-4	NA	CASSLLGSDIQYF	TGTGCCAGCAGCTTATTAGGGTCGGACATTCAGTACTTC
NA	TRBV3-1	TRBJ2-1	TRBD2	CASSQVLLAGPPGEQFF	TGTGCCAGCAGCCAAGTCCTTCTAGCGGGACCACCGGGTGAGCAGTTCTTC
NA	TRBV15	TRBJ2-7	NA	CATSRDRGMSYEQYF	TGTGCCACCAGCAGAGATCGGGGCATGAGCTACGAGCAGTACTTC